This T cell receptor (beta chain) derives from a study of blood T cell repertoires in COVID-19. Study as a whole: The origin of the acute and convalescent COVID-19 samples was the United States, Italy and Spain. T cells, B-cell-depleted T cells, or PBMCs provided the cDNA or gDNA that served as material.

The CDR3 is made up of 15 amino acids. Trimming removed 4 bases at V and 0 bases at J, with 12 bases between. The germline CDR1 and CDR2 sequences are KGHSH and LQKENI. Assay: immunoSEQ multiplex PCR; the TCRdb copy retains only in-frame clones and omits some. The table records over 65,000 clones, 82% of them present only once. Sequenced sample: peripheral blood. The chain has TRBV18 and TRBJ1-1; D not certain. The source of this sequence is an elderly man with active COVID-19. CDR3 in amino acids: CASSLIETMNTEAFF. Here the CDR3 DNA reads TGTGCCAGCTCACTAATTGAGACAATGAACACTGAAGCTTTCTTT.